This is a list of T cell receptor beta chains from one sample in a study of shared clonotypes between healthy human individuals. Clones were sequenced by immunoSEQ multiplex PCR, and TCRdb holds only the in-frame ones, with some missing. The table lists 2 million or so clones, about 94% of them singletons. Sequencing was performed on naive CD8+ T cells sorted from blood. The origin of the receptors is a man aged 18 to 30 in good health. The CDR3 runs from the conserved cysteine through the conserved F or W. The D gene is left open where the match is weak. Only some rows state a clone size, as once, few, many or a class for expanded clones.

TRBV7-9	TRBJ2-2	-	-	TGTGCCAGCAGCTTTTCCTTCGGGAACACCGGGGAGCTGTTTTTT	CASSFSFGNTGELFF
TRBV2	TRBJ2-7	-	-	TGTGCCAGCAGTGAAGAGGGTACTAGATTTTCCTACGAGCAGTACTTC	CASSEEGTRFSYEQYF
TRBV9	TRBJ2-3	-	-	TGTGCCAGCAGCGTAGCTCAAGGGCGGGGAGATACGCAGTATTTT	CASSVAQGRGDTQYF
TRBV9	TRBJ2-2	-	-	TGTGCCAGCAGCCCACCCCAGAGCACCGGGGAGCTGTTTTTT	CASSPPQSTGELFF
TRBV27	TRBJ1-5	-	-	TGTGCCAGCAGTTTCGGACTAGATCAGCCCCAGCATTTT	CASSFGLDQPQHF
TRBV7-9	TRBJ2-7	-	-	TGTGCCAGCAGCTTAGATTGGGGTTACGAGCAGTACTTC	CASSLDWGYEQYF
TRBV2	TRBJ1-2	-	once	TGTGCCAGCAGTGAACCGGACCCCTATGGCTACACCTTC	CASSEPDPYGYTF
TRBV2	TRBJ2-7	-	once	TGTGCCAGCAGTGAAGCTGCGACTAGCTACGAGCAGTACTTC	CASSEAATSYEQYF
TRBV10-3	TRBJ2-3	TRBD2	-	TGTGCCATCCGACGGGAGGCAACAGATACGCAGTATTTT	CAIRREATDTQYF
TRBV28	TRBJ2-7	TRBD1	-	TGTGCCAGCAGTCCTAGGACAGGGCAATCCTACGAGCAGTACTTC	CASSPRTGQSYEQYF
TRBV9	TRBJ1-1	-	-	TGTGCCAGCAGCGTACAGGGGTCGGGCACTGAAGCTTTCTTT	CASSVQGSGTEAFF
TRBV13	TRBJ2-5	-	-	TGTGCCAGCAGCCGACGGGAGCTCAAAGAGACCCAGTACTTC	CASSRRELKETQYF
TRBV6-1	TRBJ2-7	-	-	TGTGCCAGCAGTGAAGCAGGGGCAGCCTACGAGCAGTACTTC	CASSEAGAAYEQYF
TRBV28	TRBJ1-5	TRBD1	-	TGTGCCAGCAGTTTTCCACAGGGGGCGGTTCAGCCCCAGCATTTT	CASSFPQGAVQPQHF
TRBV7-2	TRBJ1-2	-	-	TGTGCCAGCAGCTTAGAAACTGGACACTATGGCTACACCTTC	CASSLETGHYGYTF
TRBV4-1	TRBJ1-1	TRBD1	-	TGCGCCAGCAGCCAACCCCCGGGACAGGGGGCGCGGGACACTGAAGCTTTCTTT	CASSQPPGQGARDTEAFF
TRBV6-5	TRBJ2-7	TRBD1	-	TGTGCCAGCAGTTACCAAGGACAGGGGCAGGGCGAGCAGTACTTC	CASSYQGQGQGEQYF
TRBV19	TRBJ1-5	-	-	TGTGCCAGTAGTTCCGGGGGGGACAATCAGCCCCAGCATTTT	CASSSGGDNQPQHF
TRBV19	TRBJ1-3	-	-	TGTGCCAGTAGTAAACCCGGGGGTGCGGGAAACACCATATATTTT	CASSKPGGAGNTIYF
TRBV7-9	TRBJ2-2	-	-	TGTGCCAGCAGCTTTCATTCGGTGGCCGGGGAGCTGTTTTTT	CASSFHSVAGELFF
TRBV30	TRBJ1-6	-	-	TGTGCCTGGAGTGATAACCCCTATAATTCACCCCTCCACTTT	CAWSDNPYNSPLHF
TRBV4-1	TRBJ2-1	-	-	TGCGCCAGCAGCCTGCCCGATCAGGGAAATACTGAGCAGTTCTTC	CASSLPDQGNTEQFF
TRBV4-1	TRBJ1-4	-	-	TGCGCCAGCAGCCAAGTGGGAGGTGAAAAACTGTTTTTT	CASSQVGGEKLFF
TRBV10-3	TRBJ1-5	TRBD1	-	TGTGCCATGTTCGCCTGGGACAGGCCTGATGGCAATCAGCCCCAGCATTTT	CAMFAWDRPDGNQPQHF
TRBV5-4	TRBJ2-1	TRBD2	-	TGTGCCAGCAGCCCGACTAGCGGGAGTGCCTACAATGAGCAGTTCTTC	CASSPTSGSAYNEQFF
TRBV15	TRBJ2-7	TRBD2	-	TGTGCCACCAGCACAAGGACTAGCGGCTACGAGCAGTACTTC	CATSTRTSGYEQYF
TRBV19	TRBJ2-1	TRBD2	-	TGTGCCAGTAGTATAGCGGGGGGGCCGTACAATGAGCAGTTCTTC	CASSIAGGPYNEQFF
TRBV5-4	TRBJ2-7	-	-	TGTGCCAGCAGCTCACGAGGGGGAAACTACGAGCAGTACTTC	CASSSRGGNYEQYF
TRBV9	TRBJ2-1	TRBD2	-	TGTGCCAGCAGCGTAGCCCTTGGCGTGGGAGGAGTGGGGAGGGGTGAGCAGTTCTTC	CASSVALGVGGVGRGEQFF
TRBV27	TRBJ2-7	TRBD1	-	TGTGCCAGCAGCGACAGGGGTATCAACGAGCAGTACTTC	CASSDRGINEQYF
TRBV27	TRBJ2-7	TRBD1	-	TGTGCCAGCAGTCCGACAGGGGGCGAGCAGTACTTC	CASSPTGGEQYF
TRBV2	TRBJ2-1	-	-	TGTGCCAGCAGCGGGGATGGCGAGCAGTTCTTC	CASSGDGEQFF
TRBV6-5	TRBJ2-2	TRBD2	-	TGTGCCAGCAGTAAACTAGCGACCGGGGAGCTGTTTTTT	CASSKLATGELFF
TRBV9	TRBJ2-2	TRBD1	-	TGTGCCAGCAGCCTGACAGGGGGCGACACCGGGGAGCTGTTTTTT	CASSLTGGDTGELFF
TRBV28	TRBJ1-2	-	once	TGTGCCATCAGTAGGAGGGCAGCTAACTATGGCTACACCTTC	CAISRRAANYGYTF
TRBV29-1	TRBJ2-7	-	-	TGCAGCGTCCTGTTACAGTCCTACGAGCAGTACTTC	CSVLLQSYEQYF
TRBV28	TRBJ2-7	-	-	TGTGCCAGCAGTTTTAGCTACGAGCAGTACTTC	CASSFSYEQYF
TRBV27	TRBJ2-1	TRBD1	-	TGTGCCAGCAGTGTGGACAGGGGATCCTACAATGAGCAGTTCTTC	CASSVDRGSYNEQFF
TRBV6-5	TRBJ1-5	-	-	TGTGCCAGCAGTTACTCGGGAGATCAGCCCCAGCATTTT	CASSYSGDQPQHF
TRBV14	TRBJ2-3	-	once	TGTGCCAGCAGCCAGATTTGGCCAGATACGCAGTATTTT	CASSQIWPDTQYF
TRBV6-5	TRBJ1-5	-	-	TGTGCCAGCAGTACCAGTAGGGGGAATCAGCCCCAGCATTTT	CASSTSRGNQPQHF
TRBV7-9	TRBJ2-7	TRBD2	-	TGTGCCAGCAGCCCGGGACTACCGAGCTCCTACGAGCAGTACTTC	CASSPGLPSSYEQYF
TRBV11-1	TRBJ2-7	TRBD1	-	TGTGCCAGCAGTTGGGACAGTTACTACGAGCAGTACTTC	CASSWDSYYEQYF
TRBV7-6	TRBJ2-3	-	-	TGTGCCAGCAGCTTAGAATCGGCGGGGACCACGATGGCAGATACGCAGTATTTT	CASSLESAGTTMADTQYF
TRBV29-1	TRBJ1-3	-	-	TGCAGCGTTGAACGGGACACCTTCTCTGGAAACACCATATATTTT	CSVERDTFSGNTIYF
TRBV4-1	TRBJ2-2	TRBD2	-	TGCGCCAGCAGCCAAGCGTCGGGGGGGTCTCTCGGGGAGCTGTTTTTT	CASSQASGGSLGELFF